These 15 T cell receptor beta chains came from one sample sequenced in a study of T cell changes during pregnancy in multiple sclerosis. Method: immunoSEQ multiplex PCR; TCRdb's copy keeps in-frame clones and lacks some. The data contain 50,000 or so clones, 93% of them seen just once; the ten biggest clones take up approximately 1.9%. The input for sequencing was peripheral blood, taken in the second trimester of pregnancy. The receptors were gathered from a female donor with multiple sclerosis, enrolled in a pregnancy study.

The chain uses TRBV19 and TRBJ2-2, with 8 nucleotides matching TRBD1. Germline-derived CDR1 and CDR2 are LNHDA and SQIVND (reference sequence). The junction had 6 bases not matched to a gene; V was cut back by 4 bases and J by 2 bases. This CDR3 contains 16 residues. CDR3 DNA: TGTGCCAGTAGTACCCGACAGGGGCGAAACACCGGGGAGCTGTTTTTT. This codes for CASSTRQGRNTGELFF.

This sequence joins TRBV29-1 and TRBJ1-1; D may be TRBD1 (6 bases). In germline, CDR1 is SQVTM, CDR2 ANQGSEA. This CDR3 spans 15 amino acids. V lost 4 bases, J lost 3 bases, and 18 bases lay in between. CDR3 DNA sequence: TGCAGCGTTGTAATCACAGGGAGAGGAGACACTGAAGCTTTCTTT. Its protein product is CSVVITGRGDTEAFF. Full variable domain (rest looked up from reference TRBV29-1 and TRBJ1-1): SAVISQKPSRDICQRGTSLTIQCQVDSQVTMMFWYRQQPGQSLTLIATANQGSEATYESGFVIDKFPISRPNLTFSTLTVSNMSPEDSSIYLCSVVITGRGDTEAFFGQGTRLTVV.

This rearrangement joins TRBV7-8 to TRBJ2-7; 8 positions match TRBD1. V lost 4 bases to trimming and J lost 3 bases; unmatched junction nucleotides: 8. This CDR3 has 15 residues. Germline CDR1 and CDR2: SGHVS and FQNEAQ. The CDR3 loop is CASSSRGQVYYEQYF. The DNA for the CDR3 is TGTGCCAGCAGCTCCCGGGGACAGGTCTACTACGAGCAGTACTTC.

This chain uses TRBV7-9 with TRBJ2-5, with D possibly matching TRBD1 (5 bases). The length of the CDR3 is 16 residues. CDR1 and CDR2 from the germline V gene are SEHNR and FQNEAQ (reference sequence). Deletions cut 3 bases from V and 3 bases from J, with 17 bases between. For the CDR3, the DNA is TGTGCCAGCAGCTTTGATATGACAGTAGCCAAAGAGACCCAGTACTTC. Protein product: CASSFDMTVAKETQYF. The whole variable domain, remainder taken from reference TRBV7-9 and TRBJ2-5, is DTGVSQNPRHKITKRGQNVTFRCDPISEHNRLYWYRQTLGQGPEFLTYFQNEAQLEKSRLLSDRFSAERPKGSFSTLEIQRTEQGDSAMYLCASSFDMTVAKETQYFGPGTRLLVL.

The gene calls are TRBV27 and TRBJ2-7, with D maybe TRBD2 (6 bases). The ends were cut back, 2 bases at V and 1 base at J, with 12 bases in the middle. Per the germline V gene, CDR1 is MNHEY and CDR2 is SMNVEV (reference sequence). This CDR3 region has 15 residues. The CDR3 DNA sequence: TGTGCCAGCAGTTTAGCTGGGACTTATTCCTACGAGCAGTACTTC. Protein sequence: CASSLAGTYSYEQYF.

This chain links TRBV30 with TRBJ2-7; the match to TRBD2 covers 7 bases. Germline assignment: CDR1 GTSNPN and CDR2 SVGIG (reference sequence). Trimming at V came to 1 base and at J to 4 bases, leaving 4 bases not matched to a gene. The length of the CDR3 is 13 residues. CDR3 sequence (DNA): TGTGCCTGGAGTGCCCAAGCGGGGTACGAGCAGTACTTC. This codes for CAWSAQAGYEQYF.

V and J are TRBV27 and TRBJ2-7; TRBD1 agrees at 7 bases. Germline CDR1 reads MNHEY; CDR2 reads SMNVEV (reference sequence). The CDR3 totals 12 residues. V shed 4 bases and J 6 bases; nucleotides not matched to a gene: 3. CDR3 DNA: TGTGCCAGCAGTTACAGGGGCAGCGAGCAGTACTTC. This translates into CASSYRGSEQYF.

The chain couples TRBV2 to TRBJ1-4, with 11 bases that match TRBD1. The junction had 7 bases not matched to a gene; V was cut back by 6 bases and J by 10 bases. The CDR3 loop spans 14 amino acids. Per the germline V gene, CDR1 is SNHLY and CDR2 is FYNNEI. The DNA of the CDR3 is TGTGCCAGCAGGGACAGGGGGCATTTGGGAAAACTGTTTTTT. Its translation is CASRDRGHLGKLFF.

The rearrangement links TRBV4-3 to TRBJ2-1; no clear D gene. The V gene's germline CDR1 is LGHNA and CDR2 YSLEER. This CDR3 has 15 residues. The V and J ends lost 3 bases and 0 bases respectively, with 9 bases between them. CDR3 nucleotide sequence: TGCGCCAGCAGCCAGATACAGAGCTCCTACAATGAGCAGTTCTTC. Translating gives CASSQIQSSYNEQFF.

CDR3 nucleotide sequence: TGCGCCAGCAGTCAATCTGCTCCGGACAGGGAGGTGGATCAGCCCCAGCATTTT. Its protein product is CASSQSAPDREVDQPQHF. The chain carries TRBV23-1 and TRBJ1-5; 8 bases fit TRBD1. TRBV23-1 is reported as an ORF; its role is uncertain. J gave up 5 bases and V 0 bases, and 12 bases lay outside the gene matches. The CDR3 runs 18 residues.

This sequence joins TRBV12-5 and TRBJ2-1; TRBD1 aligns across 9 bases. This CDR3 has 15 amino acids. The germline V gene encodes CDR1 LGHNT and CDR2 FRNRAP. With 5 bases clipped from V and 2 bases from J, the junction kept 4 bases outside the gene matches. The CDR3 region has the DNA TGTGCTAGTGGTCTTAACAGGGGGCCCTACAATGAGCAGTTCTTC. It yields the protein CASGLNRGPYNEQFF. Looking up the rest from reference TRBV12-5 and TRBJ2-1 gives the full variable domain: DARVTQTPRHKVTEMGQEVTMRCQPILGHNTVFWYRQTMMQGLELLAYFRNRAPLDDSGMPKDRFSAEMPDATLATLKIQPSEPRDSAVYFCASGLNRGPYNEQFFGPGTRLTVL.

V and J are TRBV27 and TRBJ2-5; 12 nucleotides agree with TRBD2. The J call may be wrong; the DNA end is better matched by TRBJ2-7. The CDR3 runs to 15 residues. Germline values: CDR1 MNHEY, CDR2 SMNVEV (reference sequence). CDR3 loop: CASSPTSGSFYEQYF. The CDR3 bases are TGTGCCAGCAGTCCGACTAGCGGGAGTTTTTACGAGCAGTACTTC.

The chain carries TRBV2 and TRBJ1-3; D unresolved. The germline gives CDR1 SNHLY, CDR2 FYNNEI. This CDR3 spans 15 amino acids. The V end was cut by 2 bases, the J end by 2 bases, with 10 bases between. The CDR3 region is CASSEIFGAGNTIYF. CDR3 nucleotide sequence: TGTGCCAGCAGTGAAATCTTCGGGGCTGGAAACACCATATATTTT.

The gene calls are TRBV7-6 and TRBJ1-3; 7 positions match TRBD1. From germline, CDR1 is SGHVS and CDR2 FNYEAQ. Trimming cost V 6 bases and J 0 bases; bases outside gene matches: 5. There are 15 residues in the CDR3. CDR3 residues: CASSLTGDSGNTIYF. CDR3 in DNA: TGTGCCAGCAGTCTCACAGGGGACTCTGGAAACACCATATATTTT. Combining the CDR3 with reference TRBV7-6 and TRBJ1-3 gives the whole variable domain GAGVSQSPRYKVTKRGQDVALRCDPISGHVSLYWYRQALGQGPEFLTYFNYEAQQDKSGLPNDRFSAERPEGSISTLTIQRTEQRDSAMYRCASSLTGDSGNTIYFGEGSWLTVV.

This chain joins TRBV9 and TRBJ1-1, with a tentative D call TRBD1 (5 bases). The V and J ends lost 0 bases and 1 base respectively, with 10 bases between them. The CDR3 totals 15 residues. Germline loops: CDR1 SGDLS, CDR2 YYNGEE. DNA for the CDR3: TGTGCCAGCAGCGTAGAGGGGCGTGCGAACACTGAAGCTTTCTTT. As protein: CASSVEGRANTEAFF.